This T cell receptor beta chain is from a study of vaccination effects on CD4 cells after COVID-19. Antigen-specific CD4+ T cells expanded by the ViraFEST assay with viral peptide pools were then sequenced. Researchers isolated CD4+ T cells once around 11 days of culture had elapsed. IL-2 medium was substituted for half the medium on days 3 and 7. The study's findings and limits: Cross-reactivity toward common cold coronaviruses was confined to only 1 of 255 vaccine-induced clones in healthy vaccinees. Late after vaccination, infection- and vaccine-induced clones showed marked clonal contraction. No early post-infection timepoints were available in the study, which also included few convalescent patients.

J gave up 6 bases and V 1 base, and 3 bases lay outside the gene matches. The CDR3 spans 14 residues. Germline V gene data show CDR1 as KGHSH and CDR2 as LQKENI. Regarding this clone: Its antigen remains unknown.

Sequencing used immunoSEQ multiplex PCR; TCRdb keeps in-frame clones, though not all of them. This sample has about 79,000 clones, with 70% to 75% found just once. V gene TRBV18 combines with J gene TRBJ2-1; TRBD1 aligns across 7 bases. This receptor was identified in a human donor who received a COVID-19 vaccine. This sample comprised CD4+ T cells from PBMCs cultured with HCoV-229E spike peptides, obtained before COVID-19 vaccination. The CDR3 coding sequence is TGTGCCAGCTCACCACAGGGGGCCGGCAATGAGCAGTTCTTC. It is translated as CASSPQGAGNEQFF.